The clone carrying this T cell receptor beta chain has just one count. Using immunoSEQ multiplex PCR, the repertoire was profiled, and TCRdb retains in-frame clones only, with some absent. The profile shows more than 75,000 clones, 84% of them singletons. These data come from a study of OX40 agonist ivuxolimab in advanced cancers. CDR3 length: 15 amino acids. V shed 2 bases and J 3 bases; nucleotides not matched to a gene: 4. CDR1 is SGHTA and CDR2 is FQGTGA in the germline V gene. This receptor was obtained from an adult with an advanced solid tumor such as melanoma, head and neck, liver or kidney cancer. The input for sequencing was CD4+ or CD8+ T cells sorted from blood, taken in a trial of the OX40 agonist ivuxolimab. This chain connects TRBV7-3 to TRBJ2-1; 7 positions match TRBD2. CDR3 nucleotides: TGTGCCAGCAGCTTACTTGCGGGAGTCTACAATGAGCAGTTCTTC. Amino acids: CASSLLAGVYNEQFF.